What follows describes a single TCR beta chain. The entry originates in a study of CD8+CD57+ T cells in acquired aplastic anemia. Overall study: DNA recovered from sorted CD4+ and CD8+ cells had a mean of about 3.5 ug.

In patients chosen for sequencing, flow cytometry had shown CD8+CD57+ cell expansion. All participating patients were living with severe acquired aplastic anemia. Patient blood was sampled before any therapy had been received. The germline V gene encodes CDR1 SGHTA and CDR2 FQGTGA. The length of the CDR3 is 15 residues. Trimming cost V 5 bases and J 10 bases; bases outside gene matches: 15. The template used for profiling TCR beta VDJ and CDR3 was genomic DNA. One entry per CDR3 protein results from TCRdb running MiXCR on the reads. The data show approximately 260,000 distinct CDR3 sequences, approximately 86% seen once.

This TCR was sampled from a human donor with aplastic anemia. The chain joins TRBV7-3 to TRBJ2-3; 7 bases agree with TRBD1. Sequencing was performed on sorted CD4+, CD8+, or CD8+CD57+ T cells (not recorded which) from PBMCs. The CDR3 reads CASSPGGATTTPQYF. The CDR3 DNA reads as TGTGCCAGCAGCCCAGGGGGAGCCACAACTACTCCGCAGTATTTT.